This is a list of T cell receptor beta chains from one sample in a study of CD8+ T cells in alopecia areata. Generated by immunoSEQ multiplex PCR, the TCRdb table keeps only in-frame clones and is missing some. This sample has some 170,000 clones, with roughly 63% found just once. The sequences come from CD4+ T cells sorted from blood, collected around week 55, from a patient treated with tofacitinib. These receptors were taken from a human donor with alopecia areata. Each CDR3 is given with its conserved first and last residue. A D gene is named only where the DNA matches it firmly. Clone size is not always given. Where it is, it says once, few, many or a class for expanded clones.

d_call clone_size j_call v_call cdr3_nt cdr3_aa
NA few TRBJ2-5 TRBV19 TGTGCCAGTAGGACTGGAAACCAAGAGACCCAGTACTTC CASRTGNQETQYF
TRBD2 NA TRBJ2-3 TRBV19 TGTGCCAGTAGTGCAGCGGGGGGGCTGGTCGATACGCAGTATTTT CASSAAGGLVDTQYF
NA NA TRBJ1-4 TRBV29-1 TGCAGCGTGGCCGCGAAGCGTAGGGAAAAACTGTTTTTT CSVAAKRREKLFF
NA NA TRBJ1-4 TRBV6-5 TGTGCCAGCAGTTACTCCGGGACGGTCGGAGAAAAACTGTTTTTT CASSYSGTVGEKLFF
TRBD1 NA TRBJ2-1 TRBV5-1 TGCGCCAGCAGCTTGTTGGAGCAGGGGGCACTCTACAATGAGCAGTTCTTC CASSLLEQGALYNEQFF
NA NA TRBJ1-3 TRBV23-1 TGCGCCAGCAGTCATATCCGAGAAGACTCTGGAAACACCATATATTTT CASSHIREDSGNTIYF
NA NA TRBJ2-2 TRBV30 TGTGCCTGGAGTGTACCGTGGCAGGGACGTACTATAGGCACCGGGGAGCTGTTTTTT CAWSVPWQGRTIGTGELFF
NA few TRBJ2-3 TRBV10-3 TGTGCCATCAGTGAGAGGTCCAGAGGCGCAGATACGCAGTATTTT CAISERSRGADTQYF
TRBD1 NA TRBJ2-7 TRBV10-3 TGTGCCATCACTTCGACAGGGATCAACGAGCAGTACTTC CAITSTGINEQYF
TRBD2 NA TRBJ2-3 TRBV28 TGTGCCAGCAGTTCAGCGGGGGGATCTCTAGATACGCAGTATTTT CASSSAGGSLDTQYF
NA NA TRBJ1-1 TRBV30 TGTGCCTGGAGTAAGGGCAGTAACACTGAAGCTTTCTTT CAWSKGSNTEAFF
NA NA TRBJ1-5 TRBV5-6 TGTGCCAGCAGCCCGGCGGGGGGTAGAGGCAATCAGCCCCAGCATTTT CASSPAGGRGNQPQHF
TRBD1 NA TRBJ1-6 TRBV5-1 TGCGCCAGCAGCTTGGCCGGACAGGGTTATTCACCCCTCCACTTT CASSLAGQGYSPLHF
NA NA TRBJ1-1 TRBV7-9 TGTGCCAGCAGCTTCGAGAACAGGAACACTGAAGCTTTCTTT CASSFENRNTEAFF
TRBD1 few TRBJ2-3 TRBV6-6 TGTGCCAGCAGCTTTACCGGGACAGGGAGAGATACGCAGTATTTT CASSFTGTGRDTQYF
NA NA TRBJ1-3 TRBV30 TGTGCCTGGAGTCTCGGGGGGCCAGGAAACACCATATATTTT CAWSLGGPGNTIYF
TRBD1 NA TRBJ1-1 TRBV5-1 TGCGCCAGCAGCTTGGGAACAGGGGGAAGCACTGAAGCTTTCTTT CASSLGTGGSTEAFF
NA few TRBJ1-5 TRBV4-1 TGCGCCAGCAGCCAAGATCTTCAGGGAGGGCAGCCCCAGCATTTT CASSQDLQGGQPQHF
NA NA TRBJ1-2 TRBV29-1 TGCAGCGTTGACAGGGTTTTGGCCTACACCTTC CSVDRVLAYTF
NA few TRBJ2-2 TRBV29-1 TGCAGCGTTGTCGGCAGGGCAAACACCGGGGAGCTGTTTTTT CSVVGRANTGELFF
TRBD1 NA TRBJ1-1 TRBV19 TGTGCCAGTAGTATGGCGGGACAGGAAGCTTTCTTT CASSMAGQEAFF
TRBD1 NA TRBJ2-1 TRBV15 TGTGCCACCAGCACACGACAGGGGAGTGGGAATACGGCTGAGCAGTTCTTC CATSTRQGSGNTAEQFF
NA few TRBJ1-2 TRBV7-2 TGTGCCAGCAGCTTAGCGGATTACCGGAACTATGGCTACACCTTC CASSLADYRNYGYTF
NA NA TRBJ2-3 TRBV2 TGTGCCAGCAGTGACACCAGGTCATTAGATACGCAGTATTTT CASSDTRSLDTQYF
NA NA TRBJ1-1 TRBV7-9 TGTGCCAGCAGCGCACAGGGAGCAATCACTGAAGCTTTCTTT CASSAQGAITEAFF
NA NA TRBJ1-3 TRBV29-1 TGCAGCGTTGACCAGGGGCCCTCTGGAAACACCATATATTTT CSVDQGPSGNTIYF
NA NA TRBJ2-3 TRBV5-1 TGCGCCAGCAGCCCCCGAACATCAAAGGGCACAGATACGCAGTATTTT CASSPRTSKGTDTQYF
TRBD1 few TRBJ1-1 TRBV11-2 TGTGCCAGCAGCCGCCCCGGGACAGGGGGCACTGAAGCTTTCTTT CASSRPGTGGTEAFF
NA NA TRBJ2-6 TRBV5-6 TGTGCCAGCAGCTTGGCGGTGGGGGCAGCTGGGGCCAACGTCCTGACTTTC CASSLAVGAAGANVLTF
TRBD2 NA TRBJ2-5 TRBV7-9 TGTGCCAGCAGCTTAGGTCCTGGCGCGGGGGGCGAGACCCAGTACTTC CASSLGPGAGGETQYF
TRBD1 NA TRBJ2-3 TRBV7-9 TGTGCCAGCATCCTCATGGCTCGGGACAGGAGAAGCACAGATACGCAGTATTTT CASILMARDRRSTDTQYF
NA NA TRBJ2-7 TRBV18 TGTGCCAGCTCACCAAACATCTACGAGCAGTACTTC CASSPNIYEQYF
NA few TRBJ2-3 TRBV29-1 TGCAGCGTTGGGGGGCAGGCAGATACGCAGTATTTT CSVGGQADTQYF
TRBD1 NA TRBJ1-6 TRBV10-3 TGTGCCATCAGTGAGAGACAGGGGCATAATTCACCCCTCCACTTT CAISERQGHNSPLHF
NA NA TRBJ2-2 TRBV30 TGTGCCTGGATGGGCGCCCCTTTACAGGGGAACACCGGGGAGCTGTTTTTT CAWMGAPLQGNTGELFF
TRBD1 NA TRBJ2-7 TRBV7-8 TGTGCCAGCGGTAGGGACAGCTCCTACGAGCAGTACTTC CASGRDSSYEQYF
NA once TRBJ1-2 TRBV5-1 TGCGCCAGCAGCGTACGGCTTAACTATGGCTTCACCTTC CASSVRLNYGFTF
NA few TRBJ1-1 TRBV14 TGTGCCAGCAGCCTAAGACGGGACAACACTGAAGCTTTCTTT CASSLRRDNTEAFF
TRBD1 NA TRBJ2-5 TRBV15 TGTGCCACCAGCAGAGATGGACAGGGTGGAGAGACCCAGTACTTC CATSRDGQGGETQYF
NA NA TRBJ1-6 TRBV2 TGTGCCAGCAGCGTAGGGCAGGGGAATTCACCCCTCCACTTT CASSVGQGNSPLHF
TRBD1 few TRBJ2-7 TRBV29-1 TGCAGCGTTGAGATGGACAGGGGCTACGAGCAGTACTTC CSVEMDRGYEQYF
NA NA TRBJ2-6 TRBV28 TGTGCCAGCCGCGCTGGGGCCAACGTCCTGACTTTC CASRAGANVLTF
TRBD1 few TRBJ2-3 TRBV29-1 TGCAGCGTTGCCGGGACAGGGACCAGCACAGATACGCAGTATTTT CSVAGTGTSTDTQYF
NA NA TRBJ2-2 TRBV30 TGTGCCTGGAGTCCGGGTGGGCCCGGGGAGCTGTTTTTT CAWSPGGPGELFF
NA NA TRBJ2-2 TRBV30 TGTGCCTGGACGGAGGTGAACACCGGGGAGCTGTTTTTT CAWTEVNTGELFF
NA few TRBJ2-7 TRBV15 TGTGCCACCAGCAGAGAGGTGGGGGAGCAGTACTTC CATSREVGEQYF
NA few TRBJ2-3 TRBV7-9 TGTGCCAGCAGCCGAGGGCCCCGGGGGATAGGGTCCCACACAGATACGCAGTATTTT CASSRGPRGIGSHTDTQYF
NA NA TRBJ2-7 TRBV7-9 TGTGCCAGCAGTCCCCGGGACGGCATTTTCGAGCAGTACTTC CASSPRDGIFEQYF
NA once TRBJ2-5 TRBV5-1 TGCGCCAGCAGCCCCTCTAGGGACTCACTTGCAATCCAGTACTTC CASSPSRDSLAIQYF
NA NA TRBJ2-3 TRBV6-4 TGTGCCAGCAGTGGACAGGGCACAGATACGCAGTATTTT CASSGQGTDTQYF
NA once TRBJ2-1 TRBV2 TGTGCCACGGGGTGGGGTATCCAGCAGTTCTTC CATGWGIQQFF
NA NA TRBJ2-7 TRBV30 TGTGCCTTAAGGGGTCTCAACCTCCCAAGCTCCTACGAGCAGTACTTC CALRGLNLPSSYEQYF
NA few TRBJ2-5 TRBV15 TGTGCCACCAGCAGAGCCAGTGCGGAGACCCAGTACTTC CATSRASAETQYF